This TCR beta chain comes out of a study of cytotoxic CD8 clonotypes in ibrutinib-treated CLL. Study at large: Results showed approximately 25 partial and 2 complete responses; following median approximately 68 months, around 15 remained remitted, approximately 12 advanced. A mean of around 270,000 productive templates and about 88,000 productive rearrangements was obtained per sample.

Clones were read by immunoSEQ multiplex PCR, and TCRdb kept only the in-frame ones, dropping some. The sample holds under 300,000 clones, about three quarters seen once. Findings and limits, study-wide: Contraction or stability on treatment was seen for public clonotypes, which were uncommon. At ibrutinib response, clonality increased, and at progression it declined back toward baseline.

This CDR3 is built from 15 residues. The V gene's germline CDR1 is SEHNR and CDR2 FQNEAQ (reference sequence). V lost 4 bases, J lost 3 bases, and 13 bases lay in between. About this clone: The antigen is unknown.

The chain links TRBV7-9 to TRBJ2-1; no clear D gene. The sequencing here drew on PBMCs, taken after 24 months of ibrutinib treatment. This receptor was identified in a human donor with chronic lymphocytic leukemia. The CDR3 sequence: CASSWATRVYNEQFF. CDR3 DNA: TGTGCCAGCAGCTGGGCCACGCGCGTCTACAATGAGCAGTTCTTC.